Listed below are T cell receptor beta chains from one sample, sequenced in a study of blood T cells in healthy people across ages. TCRdb passed the 5' RACE reads through MiXCR, listing each CDR3 protein once. The profile shows 710,000 or so distinct CDR3 sequences, 32% of them singletons. Source material: blood. Receptors originate from a woman of 80 years or more in good health. Both conserved end residues are part of each CDR3. The D gene is left open where the match is weak. Rows may omit the clone size; those that give it use once, few, many or a size class.

v_call	d_call	j_call	clone_size	cdr3_aa	cdr3_nt
TRBV30	TRBD1	TRBJ2-1	many	CAWSAGTGSYNEQFF	TGTGCCTGGAGTGCCGGGACAGGCTCCTACAATGAGCAGTTCTTC
TRBV7-9	NA	TRBJ2-7	many	CASNLLEGMNEQYF	TGTGCCAGCAACCTCCTTGAGGGCATGAACGAGCAGTACTTC
TRBV5-1	NA	TRBJ1-2	NA	CASSLRVSGGSSGYTF	TGCGCCAGCAGCTTGAGGGTATCAGGAGGATCGAGTGGCTACACCTTC
TRBV5-1	NA	TRBJ1-6	few	CASSDVVGGYNSPLHF	TGCGCCAGCAGCGACGTCGTTGGCGGCTATAATTCACCCCTCCACTTT
TRBV20-1	TRBD1	TRBJ2-4	many	CSAPTGGRNIQYF	TGCAGTGCACCGACAGGGGGGCGAAACATTCAGTACTTC
TRBV10-2	TRBD2	TRBJ2-3	few	CASSLYSTSGGSSSTDTQYF	TGCGCCAGCAGTCTATACTCGACTAGCGGGGGCTCCTCTAGCACAGATACGCAGTATTTT
TRBV29-1	NA	TRBJ2-7	few	CSVERPNGADTYEQYF	TGCAGCGTTGAAAGGCCCAACGGGGCCGATACCTACGAGCAGTACTTC
TRBV5-1	NA	TRBJ1-2	NA	CASSCEGSGYGCTF	TGCGCCAGCAGCTGTGAGGGATCCGGCTATGGCTGCACCTTC
TRBV12-3/TRBV12-4	TRBD2	TRBJ2-4	many	CASSLLAGGGDIQYF	TGTGCCAGCAGCCTACTAGCGGGGGGCGGGGACATTCAGTACTTC
TRBV7-2	NA	TRBJ1-5	many	CASSLMVDSNQPQHF	TGTGCCAGCAGCTTAATGGTTGATAGCAATCAGCCCCAGCATTTT
TRBV19	TRBD1	TRBJ1-4	NA	CASSIWGQGVEKLFF	TGTGCCAGTAGTATCTGGGGACAGGGGGTAGAAAAACTGTTTTTT
TRBV20-1	NA	TRBJ2-1	NA	CSVTASPYNEQFF	TGCAGTGTCACGGCGAGCCCCTACAATGAGCAGTTCTTC
TRBV7-2	NA	TRBJ2-3	NA	CASNQTDTQYF	TGTGCCAGCAACCAAACAGATACGCAGTATTTT
TRBV5-1	TRBD2	TRBJ2-7	NA	CASRFGLAGGYEQYF	TGCGCCAGCAGGTTCGGACTAGCGGGAGGATACGAGCAGTACTTC
TRBV29-1	NA	TRBJ2-3	many	CSVVTGPSTDTQYF	TGCAGCGTCGTGACCGGACCTAGCACAGATACGCAGTATTTT
TRBV3-1	NA	TRBJ1-6	few	CASSQAYNSPLHF	TGTGCCAGCAGCCAAGCATATAATTCACCCCTCCACTTT
TRBV21-1	NA	TRBJ2-5	many	CASSTQRVAGSGETQYF	TGTGCCAGCAGCACCCAAAGGGTGGCGGGGTCGGGAGAGACCCAGTACTTC
TRBV20-1	TRBD1	TRBJ1-5	NA	CSVTSGTGGRQPQHF	TGCAGTGTTACCTCCGGGACAGGGGGCCGGCAGCCCCAGCATTTT
TRBV20-1	NA	TRBJ1-1	once	CSAREPGHMTEAFF	TGCAGTGCTAGAGAACCGGGACACATGACTGAAGCTTTCTTT
TRBV7-2	TRBD1	TRBJ1-5	many	CASSMSGGGYSNQPQHF	TGTGCCAGCAGCATGTCAGGGGGCGGTTATAGCAATCAGCCCCAGCATTTT
TRBV19	NA	TRBJ1-2	many	CASIAQGAYGYTF	TGTGCCAGTATCGCGCAGGGTGCCTATGGCTACACCTTC
TRBV20-1	NA	TRBJ2-2	NA	CSALRGAGELFF	TGCAGTGCTCTCCGGGGAGCCGGGGAGCTGTTTTTT
TRBV5-1	TRBD1	TRBJ2-2	NA	CASSLEGQGNTGELFF	TGCGCCAGCAGCTTGGAAGGACAGGGGAACACCGGGGAGCTGTTTTTT
TRBV3-1	NA	TRBJ2-3	NA	CASSRDTGTQYF	TGTGCCAGCAGTCGGGACACGGGTACGCAGTATTTT
TRBV2	TRBD2	TRBJ2-1	many	CASSGASGGYRNEQFF	TGTGCCAGCAGTGGGGCTAGCGGGGGGTACCGGAATGAGCAGTTCTTC
TRBV28	NA	TRBJ1-6	NA	CASTQSYNSPLHF	TGTGCCAGCACCCAAAGTTATAATTCACCCCTCCACTTT
TRBV29-1	NA	TRBJ1-2	many	CSVELGYGYTF	TGCAGCGTTGAACTTGGGTATGGCTACACCTTC
TRBV6-2/TRBV6-3	TRBD1	TRBJ2-2	NA	CASSGTGGWNTGELFF	TGTGCCAGCAGTGGGACAGGGGGCTGGAACACCGGGGAGCTGTTTTTT
TRBV4-3	NA	TRBJ1-5	NA	CASSQDPAFGDQPQHF	TGCGCCAGCAGCCAAGATCCGGCGTTTGGGGATCAGCCCCAGCATTTT
TRBV11-2	TRBD2	TRBJ2-5	few	CASIPGLAGGPGGETQYF	TGTGCCAGCATCCCGGGACTAGCGGGGGGGCCGGGAGGGGAGACCCAGTACTTC
TRBV7-2	NA	TRBJ2-2	NA	CASSSGGRGTGELFF	TGTGCCAGCAGCTCCGGGGGGCGGGGCACCGGGGAGCTGTTTTTT
TRBV10-2	TRBD1	TRBJ2-6	many	CASSETGVSGANVLTF	TGCGCCAGCAGTGAGACAGGGGTCTCTGGGGCCAACGTCCTGACTTTC
TRBV3-1	NA	TRBJ2-1	few	CASSQEVTGARSYNEQFF	TGTGCCAGCAGCCAAGAAGTTACGGGAGCACGCTCCTACAATGAGCAGTTCTTC
TRBV3-1	NA	TRBJ2-1	many	CASSQRRNEQFF	TGTGCCAGCAGCCAAAGGCGGAATGAGCAGTTCTTC
TRBV2	NA	TRBJ1-1	few	CASGADMNTEAFF	TGTGCCAGCGGGGCTGATATGAACACTGAAGCTTTCTTT
TRBV7-9	TRBD1	TRBJ2-1	NA	CASSPRQGDSYNEQFF	TGTGCCAGCAGCCCCAGACAGGGTGACTCCTACAATGAGCAGTTCTTC
TRBV5-1	NA	TRBJ2-3	NA	CTSSISTDTQYF	TGCACCAGCAGCATTAGCACAGATACGCAGTATTTT
TRBV7-2	NA	TRBJ2-1	NA	CASSLNYGVTEQFF	TGTGCCAGCAGTCTAAACTACGGGGTGACTGAGCAGTTCTTC
TRBV6-5	NA	TRBJ2-7	many	CASSLRGPGFEQYF	TGTGCCAGCAGTCTCAGGGGACCCGGTTTCGAGCAGTACTTC
TRBV11-2	TRBD1	TRBJ1-4	many	CASSLRQGREKLFF	TGTGCCAGCAGCCTCCGACAGGGACGGGAAAAACTGTTTTTT
TRBV29-1	TRBD1	TRBJ1-1	many	CSALRPPRGTEAFF	TGCAGCGCTCTCCGGCCGCCCAGGGGGACTGAAGCTTTCTTT
TRBV2	NA	TRBJ2-1	many	CASSELASSYNEQFF	TGTGCCAGCAGTGAACTAGCGAGCTCCTACAATGAGCAGTTCTTC
TRBV20-1	NA	TRBJ2-7	many	CSAASLQGYEQYF	TGCAGTGCTGCATCCTTACAGGGCTACGAGCAGTACTTC
TRBV5-1	NA	TRBJ1-1	many	CASSLVGLGISMNTEAFF	TGCGCCAGCAGCTTGGTAGGTTTGGGAATCTCCATGAACACTGAAGCTTTCTTT
TRBV20-1	TRBD2	TRBJ2-7	many	CSARAGLAGAEQYF	TGCAGTGCTAGAGCGGGACTAGCGGGGGCAGAGCAGTACTTC
TRBV4-2	NA	TRBJ2-3	NA	CASSQDNYNTDTQYF	TGTGCCAGCAGCCAAGATAACTACAACACAGATACGCAGTATTTT
TRBV5-1	NA	TRBJ2-3	many	CASSSGLDSSTDTQYF	TGCGCCAGCAGCTCTGGTCTGGACAGCAGCACAGATACGCAGTATTTT
TRBV5-5	TRBD1	TRBJ2-5	many	CASSLDRGKTQYF	TGTGCCAGCAGCTTGGACAGGGGAAAGACCCAGTACTTC
TRBV5-1	TRBD1	TRBJ1-2	many	CASSWEHRGAGYTF	TGCGCCAGCAGCTGGGAACACAGGGGGGCTGGCTACACCTTC
TRBV5-1	NA	TRBJ1-2	many	CASSLSQDENGYTF	TGCGCCAGCAGCTTGAGCCAGGATGAGAATGGCTACACCTTC
TRBV18	NA	TRBJ2-1	few	CASSRTGRETQFF	TGTGCCAGCTCACGCACCGGCCGGGAGACCCAGTTCTTC
TRBV5-6	NA	TRBJ2-1	NA	CASSFAEAHNEQFF	TGTGCCAGCAGCTTCGCGGAGGCCCACAATGAGCAGTTCTTC
TRBV6-1	NA	TRBJ1-6	NA	CASSEAQWGDSPLHF	TGTGCCAGCAGTGAAGCGCAATGGGGAGATTCACCCCTCCACTTT
TRBV7-2	TRBD2	TRBJ2-1	many	CASRSGAGGPPGRNNEQFF	TGTGCCAGCAGGAGTGGGGCGGGGGGGCCCCCGGGTAGGAACAATGAGCAGTTCTTC
TRBV12-3/TRBV12-4	TRBD2	TRBJ2-4	few	CASSGEGTSGASWEQYF	TGTGCCAGCAGTGGCGAGGGGACTAGCGGGGCGTCATGGGAGCAGTACTTC